This T cell receptor beta chain was recovered during a study of T cell changes during pregnancy in multiple sclerosis. CDR1 is GTSNPN and CDR2 is SVGIG in the germline V gene (reference sequence). The V end was cut by 2 bases, the J end by 7 bases, with 11 bases between. The length of the CDR3 is 12 residues. Produced via immunoSEQ multiplex PCR; TCRdb's table is partial and in-frame only. The table records around 15,000 clones, about 83% of them present only once. The sample in question was CD8+ T cells from peripheral blood mononuclear cells, obtained in the second trimester of pregnancy. This chain joins TRBV30 and TRBJ1-2; the D gene is possibly TRBD1 (5 bases). The origin of this receptor is a female donor in good health, enrolled as a control in a pregnancy study. CDR3 sequence: CAWSKGSGGYTF. CDR3 nucleotide sequence: TGTGCCTGGAGTAAGGGGTCTGGTGGCTACACCTTC.